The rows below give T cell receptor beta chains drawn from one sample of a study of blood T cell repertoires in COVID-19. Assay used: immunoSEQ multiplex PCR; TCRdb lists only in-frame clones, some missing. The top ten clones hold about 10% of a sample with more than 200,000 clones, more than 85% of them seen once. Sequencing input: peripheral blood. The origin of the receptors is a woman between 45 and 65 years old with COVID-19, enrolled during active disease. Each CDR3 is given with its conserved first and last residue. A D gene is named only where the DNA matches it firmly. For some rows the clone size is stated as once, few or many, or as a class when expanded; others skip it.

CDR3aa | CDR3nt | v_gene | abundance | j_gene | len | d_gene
CASLMAVNTEAFF | TGTGCCAGTTTAATGGCTGTGAACACTGAAGCTTTCTTT | TRBV19 | - | TRBJ1-1 | 13 | -
CASSSTRQAPAYGYTF | TGTGCCAGCAGCTCTACACGACAGGCCCCTGCCTATGGCTACACCTTC | TRBV7-2 | - | TRBJ1-2 | 16 | -
CASSLYRQLKNIQYF | TGTGCCAGCAGCCTATACAGGCAACTCAAAAACATTCAGTACTTC | TRBV3-1/TRBV3-2 | once | TRBJ2-4 | 15 | -
CASTGLAKNIQYF | TGTGCCTCCACCGGACTAGCCAAAAACATTCAGTACTTC | TRBV11-2 | - | TRBJ2-4 | 13 | -
CASSQLQGTGYTF | TGTGCCAGCAGTCAACTACAGGGTACGGGCTACACCTTC | TRBV12-3/TRBV12-4 | - | TRBJ1-2 | 13 | -
CASSVDRELGGYTF | TGTGCCAGCAGTGTGGACAGGGAATTAGGCGGCTACACCTTC | TRBV13 | - | TRBJ1-2 | 14 | TRBD1
CAWSLGAGEWMRTYNEQFF | TGTGCCTGGAGTCTAGGGGCGGGGGAATGGATGAGGACCTACAATGAGCAGTTCTTC | TRBV30 | - | TRBJ2-1 | 19 | TRBD2
CASKSGNYGYTF | TGTGCCAGCAAGTCAGGGAACTATGGCTACACCTTC | TRBV28 | - | TRBJ1-2 | 12 | -
CASSISLGGIQPQHF | TGTGCCAGTAGTATTTCGTTAGGGGGTATCCAGCCCCAGCATTTT | TRBV19 | - | TRBJ1-5 | 15 | -
CASSLVRPQGPRSSYGYTF | TGTGCCAGCAGCTTGGTCCGGCCACAGGGCCCCAGGTCCTCTTATGGCTACACCTTC | TRBV5-6 | - | TRBJ1-2 | 19 | -
CTSSQGVGQGETQYF | TGCACCAGCAGCCAAGGAGTGGGACAGGGGGAGACCCAGTACTTC | TRBV1 | - | TRBJ2-5 | 15 | -
CASTGGGRPGEQYF | TGTGCCAGTACTGGGGGGGGGAGACCGGGAGAGCAGTACTTC | TRBV19 | - | TRBJ2-7 | 14 | TRBD2
CASSPSPQGSNGYTF | TGTGCCAGCTCACCTTCCCCACAGGGATCTAATGGCTACACCTTC | TRBV18 | - | TRBJ1-2 | 15 | -
CASSSTDSSPLHF | TGTGCCAGCAGTTCCACGGACTCGTCACCCCTCCACTTT | TRBV6-5 | - | TRBJ1-6 | 13 | -
CASSYDRSTGELFF | TGTGCCAGCAGCTACGACAGGTCCACCGGGGAGCTGTTTTTT | TRBV2 | - | TRBJ2-2 | 14 | -
CASSQAYTEAFF | TGTGCCAGCAGCCAGGCCTACACTGAAGCTTTCTTT | TRBV4-2 | - | TRBJ1-1 | 12 | -
CASMRGGSSTDTQYF | TGTGCCAGCATGAGGGGGGGATCTAGCACAGATACGCAGTATTTT | TRBV2 | few | TRBJ2-3 | 15 | -
CASSLTGGTEAFF | TGTGCCAGCAGCCTTACCGGGGGGACTGAAGCTTTCTTT | TRBV7-2 | - | TRBJ1-1 | 13 | -
CASLRGSNEQFF | TGTGCTTCACTCAGGGGATCCAATGAGCAGTTCTTC | TRBV30 | - | TRBJ2-1 | 12 | -
CAISDPQGPYGYTF | TGTGCCATCAGTGACCCCCAGGGCCCCTATGGCTACACCTTC | TRBV10-3 | - | TRBJ1-2 | 14 | -
CASSLRGISYGYTF | TGTGCCAGCAGCTTGCGCGGGATTTCCTATGGCTACACCTTC | TRBV11-1 | - | TRBJ1-2 | 14 | -
CASSDYTGVEYNSPLHF | TGTGCCAGCAGTGACTATACGGGGGTTGAATATAATTCACCCCTCCACTTT | TRBV6-1 | - | TRBJ1-6 | 17 | -
CASSLWRENEQFF | TGTGCCAGCAGCTTATGGAGAGAAAATGAGCAGTTCTTC | TRBV11-2 | - | TRBJ2-1 | 13 | -
CASSQDWDSILPIPYEQYF | TGTGCCAGCAGCCAAGATTGGGACAGTATACTCCCAATTCCCTACGAGCAGTACTTC | TRBV4-2 | - | TRBJ2-7 | 19 | TRBD1
CAWSGVGTGAYGYTF | TGTGCCTGGAGTGGAGTAGGGACAGGAGCCTATGGCTACACCTTC | TRBV30 | few | TRBJ1-2 | 15 | TRBD1
CASSQEADRGHHYTF | TGTGCCAGCAGCCAAGAAGCGGACAGGGGGCATCACTACACCTTC | TRBV4-2 | - | TRBJ1-2 | 15 | TRBD1
CASSRRDYLGNTIYF | TGTGCCAGCAGCCGACGGGACTACTTGGGAAACACCATATATTTT | TRBV4-2 | - | TRBJ1-3 | 15 | -
CASNFEGGAEAFF | TGTGCCAGCAACTTCGAGGGGGGGGCTGAAGCTTTCTTT | TRBV5-5 | - | TRBJ1-1 | 13 | -
CASSPFTGGTDSPLHF | TGTGCCAGTAGTCCTTTTACAGGGGGGACCGATTCACCCCTCCACTTT | TRBV19 | - | TRBJ1-6 | 16 | TRBD1
CASSLTGPSGNTIYF | TGTGCCAGCAGCCTGACAGGTCCTTCTGGAAACACCATATATTTT | TRBV2 | - | TRBJ1-3 | 15 | -
CASRSTGVTEAFF | TGCGCCAGCAGATCTACAGGGGTCACTGAAGCTTTCTTT | TRBV5-1 | - | TRBJ1-1 | 13 | TRBD1
CATSDSREQPQHF | TGTGCCACCAGTGACTCCAGGGAACAGCCCCAGCATTTT | TRBV24-1 | once | TRBJ1-5 | 13 | -
CASSIGAGTGASTDTQYF | TGTGCCAGTAGTATAGGGGCCGGGACAGGGGCAAGCACAGATACGCAGTATTTT | TRBV19 | - | TRBJ2-3 | 18 | TRBD1
CASRVDSYYEQYF | TGTGCCAGCAGGGTAGACTCCTACTACGAGCAGTACTTC | TRBV2 | - | TRBJ2-7 | 13 | -
CASSGIYEQYF | TGTGCCAGCTCAGGTATCTACGAGCAGTACTTC | TRBV6-6 | - | TRBJ2-7 | 11 | -
CSASRQGHYNSPLHF | TGCAGTGCTAGTAGACAGGGCCATTATAATTCACCCCTCCACTTT | TRBV20-1 | - | TRBJ1-6 | 15 | TRBD1
CASSLGWTGAGEQYF | TGCGCCAGCAGCTTGGGTTGGACAGGTGCTGGGGAGCAGTACTTC | TRBV5-1 | - | TRBJ2-7 | 15 | TRBD1
CASSFIQGAGNTIYF | TGTGCCAGCAGCTTCATACAGGGGGCTGGAAACACCATATATTTT | TRBV7-8 | few | TRBJ1-3 | 15 | TRBD1
CASSLIWGGQNTEAFF | TGTGCCAGCAGCTTAATTTGGGGGGGGCAGAACACTGAAGCTTTCTTT | TRBV7-2 | - | TRBJ1-1 | 16 | -
CASRTMEQGDVAKNIQYF | TGTGCCAGCAGGACTATGGAACAGGGGGATGTGGCCAAAAACATTCAGTACTTC | TRBV21-1 | - | TRBJ2-4 | 18 | -
CASSWDRGGLAFF | TGTGCCAGCAGTTGGGACAGGGGAGGATTAGCTTTCTTT | TRBV2 | few | TRBJ1-1 | 13 | TRBD1
CASGGEKLFF | TGTGCCAGCGGGGGGGAAAAACTGTTTTTT | TRBV25-1 | - | TRBJ1-4 | 10 | -
CASSRTGPYGYTF | TGTGCCAGCAGTAGGACAGGGCCCTATGGCTACACCTTC | TRBV28 | - | TRBJ1-2 | 13 | TRBD1
CAWSVNPSVGGYTF | TGTGCCTGGAGTGTAAATCCCAGCGTCGGTGGCTACACCTTC | TRBV30 | - | TRBJ1-2 | 14 | -
CATSRDLGGPGSYNEQFF | TGTGCCACCAGCAGAGATTTGGGGGGGCCCGGGTCCTACAATGAGCAGTTCTTC | TRBV15 | - | TRBJ2-1 | 18 | -
CASHPTYRGWNEQFF | TGCGCCAGCCACCCAACTTACAGGGGTTGGAATGAGCAGTTCTTC | TRBV5-1 | - | TRBJ2-1 | 15 | TRBD1
CASSRQEINTGELFF | TGTGCCAGCAGCAGACAGGAGATAAACACCGGGGAGCTGTTTTTT | TRBV7-6 | once | TRBJ2-2 | 15 | -
CASSLPGFSGNTIYF | TGTGCCAGCAGCTTACCCGGTTTCTCTGGAAACACCATATATTTT | TRBV7-2 | - | TRBJ1-3 | 15 | -